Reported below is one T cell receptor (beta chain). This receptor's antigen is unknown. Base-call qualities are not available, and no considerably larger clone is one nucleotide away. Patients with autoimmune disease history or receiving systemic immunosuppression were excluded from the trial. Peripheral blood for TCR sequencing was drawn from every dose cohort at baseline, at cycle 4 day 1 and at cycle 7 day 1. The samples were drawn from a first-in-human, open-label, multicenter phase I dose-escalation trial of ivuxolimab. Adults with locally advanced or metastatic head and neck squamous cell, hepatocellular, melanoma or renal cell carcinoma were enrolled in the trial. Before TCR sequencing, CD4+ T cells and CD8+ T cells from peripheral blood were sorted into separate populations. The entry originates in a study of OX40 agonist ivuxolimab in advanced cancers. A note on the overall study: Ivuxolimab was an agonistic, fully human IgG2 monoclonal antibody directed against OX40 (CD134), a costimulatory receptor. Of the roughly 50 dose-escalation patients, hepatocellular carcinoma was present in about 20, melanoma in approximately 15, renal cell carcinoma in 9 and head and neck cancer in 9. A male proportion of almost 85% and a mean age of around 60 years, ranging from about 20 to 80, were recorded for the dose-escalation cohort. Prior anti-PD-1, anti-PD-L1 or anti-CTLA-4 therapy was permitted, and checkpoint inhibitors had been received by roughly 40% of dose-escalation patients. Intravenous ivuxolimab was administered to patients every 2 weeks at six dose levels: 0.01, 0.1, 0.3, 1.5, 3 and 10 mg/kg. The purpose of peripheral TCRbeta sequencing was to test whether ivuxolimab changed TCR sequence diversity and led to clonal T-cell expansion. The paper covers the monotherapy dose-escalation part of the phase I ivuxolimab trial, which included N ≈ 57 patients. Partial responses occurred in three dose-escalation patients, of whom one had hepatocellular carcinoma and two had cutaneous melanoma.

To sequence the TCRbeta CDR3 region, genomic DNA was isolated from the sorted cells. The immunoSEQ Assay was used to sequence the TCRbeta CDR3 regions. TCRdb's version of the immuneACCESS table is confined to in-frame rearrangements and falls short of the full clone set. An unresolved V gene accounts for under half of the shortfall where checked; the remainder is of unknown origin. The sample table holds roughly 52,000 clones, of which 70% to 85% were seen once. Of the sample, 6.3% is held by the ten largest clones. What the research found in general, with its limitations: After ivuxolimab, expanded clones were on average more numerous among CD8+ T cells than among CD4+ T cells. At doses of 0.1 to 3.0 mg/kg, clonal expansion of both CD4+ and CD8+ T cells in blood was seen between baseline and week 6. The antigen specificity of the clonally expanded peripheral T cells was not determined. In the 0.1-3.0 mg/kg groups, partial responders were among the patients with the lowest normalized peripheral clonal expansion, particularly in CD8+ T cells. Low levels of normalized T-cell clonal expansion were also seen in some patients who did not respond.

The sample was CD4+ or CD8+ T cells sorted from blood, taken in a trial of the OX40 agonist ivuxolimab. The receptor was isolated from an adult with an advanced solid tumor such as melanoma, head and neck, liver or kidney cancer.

Here is the DNA: TGTGCCAGCTCACCAAGTCTCTCCAGACTCTACGAGCAGTACTTC. Translated, this gives CASSPSLSRLYEQYF. The chain joins TRBV18 to TRBJ2-7, with an unclear D gene assignment. The CDR3 covers 15 residues, taking in both the cysteine and the phenylalanine. Kept here is only the CDR3 DNA, which spans 45 bases and is read in frame from base 1. Cut back by 2 bases and 3 bases, the V and J ends lie 14 bases apart. The germline V gene specifies KGHSH as CDR1 and LQKENI as CDR2.